The 10 T cell receptor beta chains given below trace back to one sample, sequenced in a study of Ad26.COV2.S vaccination and SARS-CoV-2 variants. Treatment defined: around 19 received Ad26.COV2.S at low or high dose, single or two shots; roughly five received placebo; per-sample allocation not given. Repertoires come from day 63 after the first vaccine or placebo injection. Clones were sequenced by immunoSEQ multiplex PCR, and TCRdb holds only the in-frame ones, with some missing. Found here are nearly 400,000 clones, approximately 89% of them singletons; the top ten hold under 2%. Source: peripheral blood, taken in a trial of Ad26.COV2.S vaccine versus placebo. These receptors were taken from a person aged 18-60 years who received the Ad26.COV2.S COVID-19 vaccine or a placebo.

This clone was found a few times. This rearrangement joins TRBV5-1 to TRBJ2-5; 8 bases match TRBD2. The CDR3 runs to 17 residues. The V gene end was trimmed by 0 bases and the J gene end by 5 bases; junction bases not matched to a gene: 12. CDR1 is SGHRS, CDR2 YFSETQ, per germline. CDR3 DNA: TGCGCCAGCAGCTTGGGGCAGGTAGCGGGGACGGGGGAGACCCAGTACTTC. It specifies CASSLGQVAGTGETQYF.

The chain links TRBV19 to TRBJ1-2, with D hard to call. This CDR3 comprises 13 residues. In germline, CDR1 is LNHDA, CDR2 SQIVND (reference sequence). Trimming stripped 3 bases from V and 4 bases from J, with 9 bases between. Written as DNA, the CDR3 is TGTGCCAGTAGTATTTTGGGTATCTATGGCTACACCTTC. Its translation is CASSILGIYGYTF. Complete variable domain (other parts from reference TRBV19 and TRBJ1-2): DGGITQSPKYLFRKEGQNVTLSCEQNLNHDAMYWYRQDPGQGLRLIYYSQIVNDFQKGDIAEGYSVSREKKESFPLTVTSAQKNPTAFYLCASSILGIYGYTFGSGTRLTVV.

The CDR3 loop is CASSSGTGAEKLFF. For the CDR3, the DNA is TGTGCCAGCAGCTCCGGGACAGGGGCTGAAAAACTGTTTTTT. The V gene is TRBV7-2, the J gene TRBJ1-4; 10 bases are a match to TRBD1. Trimming removed 4 bases from V and 7 bases from J; junction bases left unmatched: 3. This CDR3 comprises 14 residues. Germline CDR1 reads SGHTA; CDR2 reads FQGNSA.

This rearrangement joins TRBV7-2 to TRBJ2-5; either TRBD1 or TRBD2 may fit D (7 bases each). Trimming pared 5 bases from V and 5 bases from J, leaving 18 bases between. CDR3 length: 15 residues. Germline CDR1 is SGHTA and CDR2 is FQGNSA. Here the CDR3 reads CASSLRQGGKETQYF. DNA for the CDR3: TGTGCCAGCAGCCTAAGACAGGGAGGGAAGGAGACCCAGTACTTC.

The chain recombines TRBV24-1 with TRBJ2-7; TRBD1 might be the D (5 bases). V was trimmed by 4 bases and J by 6 bases, leaving 18 bases between them. Germline V lookup: CDR1 KGHDR, CDR2 SFDVKD. The CDR3 spans 15 residues. CDR3 region: CATSDNDNLQGEQYF. DNA of the CDR3: TGTGCCACCAGTGACAATGACAACCTCCAGGGCGAGCAGTACTTC.

The CDR3 loop is CASSGETGGDPDTQYF. The CDR3 DNA reads TGTGCCAGCAGCGGGGAAACAGGGGGAGACCCAGATACGCAGTATTTT. This chain uses TRBV5-6 with TRBJ2-3, with TRBD1 identical over 8 bases. The CDR3 loop spans 16 amino acids. V shed 4 bases and J 4 bases; nucleotides not matched to a gene: 11. From germline, CDR1 is SGHDT and CDR2 YYEEEE.

CDR3 DNA: TGTGCCAGTAGTTCCCTCCCTAGCGGGAGGGGGACCGGGGAGCTGTTTTTT. This translates into CASSSLPSGRGTGELFF. This chain joins TRBV19 and TRBJ2-2; TRBD2 matches at 12 bases. Trimming took 5 bases from V and 5 from J; bases not matched to a gene: 9. The CDR3 has 17 amino acids. Germline V gene sequence: CDR1 LNHDA, CDR2 SQIVND (reference sequence).

This clone was seen a single time. The rearrangement links TRBV2 to TRBJ1-2; tentative D call: TRBD1 (6 bases). There are 15 residues in the CDR3. Germline-derived CDR1 and CDR2 are SNHLY and FYNNEI. Trimming removed 4 bases from V and 6 bases from J, with 18 bases in between. DNA for the CDR3: TGTGCCAGCAGTGGCCTTCGTTCAGGGGCGGATGGCTACACCTTC. This encodes CASSGLRSGADGYTF.

The chain carries TRBV7-9 and TRBJ2-1, with unresolved D. The CDR3 totals 16 residues. V was pared by 3 bases and J by 0 bases, with 12 bases between. Germline assignment: CDR1 SEHNR and CDR2 FQNEAQ (reference sequence). CDR3 sequence reads: CASSFFSLSSYNEQFF. The CDR3 coding sequence is TGTGCCAGCAGCTTCTTTTCCCTGAGCTCCTACAATGAGCAGTTCTTC. Based on the CDR3 plus reference TRBV7-9 and TRBJ2-1, the full variable domain is DTGVSQNPRHKITKRGQNVTFRCDPISEHNRLYWYRQTLGQGPEFLTYFQNEAQLEKSRLLSDRFSAERPKGSFSTLEIQRTEQGDSAMYLCASSFFSLSSYNEQFFGPGTRLTVL.

This clone was observed a single time. The chain combines TRBV5-1 with TRBJ2-3, with a possible D match to TRBD2 (6 bases). The CDR3 covers 14 residues. The germline CDR1 and CDR2 sequences are SGHRS and YFSETQ. V dropped 7 bases and J dropped 3 bases, with 15 bases sitting between them. The CDR3 loop is CASGTGRETDTQYF. CDR3 bases: TGCGCCAGCGGCACCGGGAGAGAAACAGATACGCAGTATTTT.